The T cell receptor beta chain under discussion was sequenced for a study of T cell changes during pregnancy in multiple sclerosis. Libraries were prepared by immunoSEQ multiplex PCR; TCRdb keeps only in-frame clonotypes and omits some of them. The sample consists of tens of thousands of clones, around 92% of them appearing once. The CDR3 totals 15 residues. Germline V gives CDR1 LGHNA, CDR2 YNFKEQ. V was clipped by 4 bases and J by 1 base, with 10 bases between them. The specimen was peripheral blood, collected in the third trimester of pregnancy. The clonotype was recovered from a female donor in good health, enrolled as a control in a pregnancy study. The chain carries TRBV4-2 and TRBJ1-4; possibly TRBD1 for D (5 bases). CDR3 in DNA: TGTGCCAGCAGCCTACGGACACAAACTAATGAAAAACTGTTTTTT. This sequence encodes CASSLRTQTNEKLFF.